The 23 T cell receptor beta chains presented below share a single source sample, sequenced in a study of blood T cell repertoires in COVID-19. The table came from immunoSEQ multiplex PCR; TCRdb's copy has only in-frame clones and leaves some out. The sample has about 200,000 clones; less than 85% are singletons. Sequenced material: PBMCs or T cells enriched from blood (not recorded which). The receptors shown here come from a man aged 40-50 years who had recovered from COVID-19.

This clone occurred a few times. This chain connects TRBV19 to TRBJ1-6; D is ambiguous. CDR3 length equals 13 residues. Germline V gene sequence: CDR1 LNHDA, CDR2 SQIVND (reference sequence). Trimming took 0 bases from V and 12 from J, leaving 9 bases between them. The CDR3 spells CASSIDLEQPLHF. The CDR3 DNA follows: TGTGCCAGTAGTATAGATCTGGAGCAACCCCTCCACTTT.

V usage is TRBV30 and J usage is TRBJ1-4, with D perhaps matching TRBD1 (5 bases). This CDR3 region has 11 residues. CDR1 and CDR2 from the germline V gene are GTSNPN and SVGIG (reference sequence). The V end lost 8 bases, the J end lost 7 bases, and 11 bases lay between the germline ends. This CDR3 is CAGWGGEKLFF. The CDR3 nucleotides read TGTGCCGGGTGGGGGGGTGAAAAACTGTTTTTT.

This clone was counted between two and nine times. The V and J genes are TRBV29-1 and TRBJ1-2, with unresolved D. V lost 4 bases, J lost 6 bases, and 18 bases lay in between. The germline V gene encodes CDR1 SQVTM and CDR2 ANQGSEA. The CDR3 length is 14 residues. DNA of the CDR3: TGCAGCGTTGGAGGAAAAGATGGAAGAAATGGCTACACCTTC. This gives the protein CSVGGKDGRNGYTF.

This clone was seen only once. This chain links TRBV13 with TRBJ2-7; 9 bases map to TRBD1. Trimming removed 5 bases from V and 2 bases from J; junction bases left unmatched: 4. The CDR3 totals 14 residues. Per the germline V gene, CDR1 is PRHDT and CDR2 is FYEKMQ (reference sequence). For the CDR3, the DNA is TGTGCCAGCAGCCCTACAGGGGGCGCCTACGAGCAGTACTTC. This gives the protein CASSPTGGAYEQYF. The variable domain in full, completed from reference TRBV13 and TRBJ2-7, reads AAGVIQSPRHLIKEKRETATLKCYPIPRHDTVYWYQQGPGQDPQFLISFYEKMQSDKGSIPDRFSAQQFSDYHSELNMSSLELGDSALYFCASSPTGGAYEQYFGPGTRLTVT.

The genes are TRBV7-2 and TRBJ2-7; D uncertain. Deletions cut 2 bases from V and 5 bases from J, with 7 bases between. The CDR3 is made up of 12 amino acids. Germline V gene data show CDR1 as SGHTA and CDR2 as FQGNSA. CDR3 DNA: TGTGCCAGCAGCTTACCAACGGACGAGCAGTACTTC. This codes for CASSLPTDEQYF.

The chain couples TRBV5-4 to TRBJ1-4, with TRBD1 matching over 7 bases. Germline assignment: CDR1 SGHNT and CDR2 YYREEE (reference sequence). The V segment lost 4 bases and the J segment 3 bases; nucleotides outside the gene matches: 3. The CDR3 loop spans 14 amino acids. The CDR3 loop reads CASSAGTANEKLFF. In DNA, the CDR3 is TGTGCCAGCAGCGCCGGGACAGCTAATGAAAAACTGTTTTTT. Using reference TRBV5-4 and TRBJ1-4 for the parts outside the CDR3, the full variable domain is ETGVTQSPTHLIKTRGQQVTLRCSSQSGHNTVSWYQQALGQGPQFIFQYYREEENGRGNFPPRFSGLQFPNYSSELNVNALELDDSALYLCASSAGTANEKLFFGSGTQLSVL.

This clone has a single count. This rearrangement joins TRBV28 to TRBJ1-1; the match to TRBD1 covers 7 bases. The CDR3 runs 14 residues. CDR1 is MDHEN and CDR2 is SYDVKM in the germline V gene. Trimming took 7 bases from V and 1 from J; bases not matched to a gene: 6. The CDR3 DNA reads as TGTGCCAGCACACTGGGACAGACGAACACTGAAGCTTTCTTT. This encodes CASTLGQTNTEAFF.

This chain connects TRBV11-2 to TRBJ1-2; D remains ambiguous. V lost 5 bases to trimming and J lost 8 bases, with 9 bases between them. This CDR3 is 11 amino acids long. CDR1 SGHAT and CDR2 FQNNGV come from the germline V gene. The CDR3 sequence is CASSQARGYTF. CDR3 DNA sequence: TGTGCCAGCAGCCAGGCCCGCGGCTACACCTTC.

The V and J genes are TRBV2 and TRBJ2-7; D is perhaps TRBD2 (5 bases). Trimming cost V 6 bases and J 3 bases, with 18 bases left between them. This CDR3 comprises 15 residues. CDR1 and CDR2 from the germline V gene are SNHLY and FYNNEI. This chain's CDR3 is CASSLPGSRGYEQYF. The CDR3 DNA is TGTGCCAGCAGCTTACCGGGAAGTCGGGGCTACGAGCAGTACTTC.

J is TRBJ2-7 and V is TRBV5-8; D is possibly TRBD2 (6 bases). Per germline, CDR1 SGHTS and CDR2 YDEGEE. The CDR3 is 17 amino acids. V lost 3 bases, J lost 3 bases, and 22 bases lay in between. The DNA of the CDR3 is TGTGCCAGCAGCTCGGGAGCCATCCTGGGCCGGTTCTACGAGCAGTACTTC. Its translation is CASSSGAILGRFYEQYF.

The chain recombines TRBV13 with TRBJ2-1, with D unresolved. This CDR3 is built from 17 residues. The germline V gene encodes CDR1 PRHDT and CDR2 FYEKMQ (reference sequence). Trimming shortened V by 1 base and J by 0 bases, and 13 bases separated the two germline ends. CDR3 nucleotide sequence: TGTGCCAGCAGCTTAGCTTTGCGTGTGAGCTCCTACAATGAGCAGTTCTTC. It codes for CASSLALRVSSYNEQFF.

The rearrangement links TRBV24-1 to TRBJ2-3; 8 nucleotides align to TRBD1. Unmatched junction bases numbered 7, after V lost 3 bases and J lost 3 bases. The CDR3 contains 16 residues. The V gene's germline CDR1 is KGHDR and CDR2 SFDVKD. CDR3 nucleotide sequence: TGTGCCACCAGTGATGCCGGACAGGGTGGGACAGATACGCAGTATTTT. This encodes CATSDAGQGGTDTQYF.

This chain links TRBV7-2 with TRBJ2-1, with 9 bases matching TRBD2. This CDR3 is built from 15 residues. Germline assignment: CDR1 SGHTA and CDR2 FQGNSA. With V trimmed by 2 bases and J by 7 bases, 6 bases remained unmatched. The CDR3 reads CASSLSREGRNEQFF. CDR3 DNA sequence: TGTGCCAGCAGCTTATCGCGGGAGGGCCGGAATGAGCAGTTCTTC.

The V and J genes are TRBV19 and TRBJ2-2, with a tentative D call TRBD2 (6 bases). In germline, CDR1 is LNHDA, CDR2 SQIVND (reference sequence). The CDR3 runs to 15 residues. V was trimmed by 5 bases and J by 4 bases, leaving 14 bases between them. CDR3 nucleotides: TGTGCCAGTAGTCGATTATTCGGGGGCACCGGGGAGCTGTTTTTT. Translating gives CASSRLFGGTGELFF.

This clone has a single count. The rearrangement uses TRBV30 and TRBJ2-3, with a possible D match to TRBD2 (6 bases). Per germline, CDR1 GTSNPN and CDR2 SVGIG (reference sequence). CDR3 length: 14 residues. V was clipped by 0 bases and J by 2 bases, with 9 bases between them. This CDR3 is CAWSVGGLTDTQYF. DNA for the CDR3: TGTGCCTGGAGTGTTGGGGGACTCACAGATACGCAGTATTTT.

The chain links TRBV6-6 to TRBJ1-4; D gene ambiguous. This CDR3 contains 14 residues. The V gene's germline CDR1 is MNHNY and CDR2 SVGAGI (reference sequence). V lost 2 bases and J lost 5, with 9 bases in between. The CDR3 region is CASSYGSGNEKLFF. CDR3 DNA: TGTGCCAGCAGTTACGGGTCGGGGAATGAAAAACTGTTTTTT.

V gene TRBV19 combines with J gene TRBJ2-5, with 15 bases identical to TRBD2. V lost 10 bases and J lost 2; bases outside the gene matches: 8. There are 16 residues in the CDR3. Per the germline V gene, CDR1 is LNHDA and CDR2 is SQIVND (reference sequence). CDR3 amino acids: CATQQGLAGGQETQYF. In DNA form, the CDR3 reads TGTGCCACACAACAAGGACTAGCGGGAGGGCAAGAGACCCAGTACTTC.

The genes are TRBV7-9 and TRBJ1-1; D may be TRBD1 (6 bases). This CDR3 has 13 amino acids. V lost 5 bases to trimming and J lost 1 base, with 8 bases between them. Germline assignment: CDR1 SEHNR and CDR2 FQNEAQ (reference sequence). The CDR3 here is CASSRGQNTEAFF. In nucleotides, the CDR3 is TGTGCCAGCAGCAGGGGACAGAACACTGAAGCTTTCTTT.

This chain links TRBV28 with TRBJ2-3; 13 nucleotides agree with TRBD2. V trimming: 5 bases; J trimming: 7 bases; junction bases outside the gene matches: 3. The germline V gene has CDR1 MDHEN and CDR2 SYDVKM. The CDR3 length is 14 residues. The CDR3 spells CASSRTSGRNTQYF. CDR3 bases: TGTGCCAGCAGTAGGACTAGCGGGAGAAATACGCAGTATTTT. Drawing the rest from reference TRBV28 and TRBJ2-3, the complete variable domain is DVKVTQSSRYLVKRTGEKVFLECVQDMDHENMFWYRQDPGLGLRLIYFSYDVKMKEKGDIPEGYSVSREKKERFSLILESASTNQTSMYLCASSRTSGRNTQYFGPGTRLTVL.

Of note for this clone: Within the sample, other DNA sequences also encode this same CDR3. The rearrangement links TRBV19 to TRBJ2-7; 9 bases fit TRBD1. The CDR3 totals 13 residues. Per germline, CDR1 LNHDA and CDR2 SQIVND (reference sequence). After removal of 6 bases from V and 3 bases from J, the junction contained 3 bases not matched to a gene. The chain's CDR3 is CASSSGQGYEQYF. The CDR3 bases are TGTGCCAGTAGCTCGGGACAGGGCTACGAGCAGTACTTC.

The genes are TRBV4-1 and TRBJ2-5; 9 nucleotides agree with TRBD2. With V trimmed by 4 bases and J by 5 bases, 8 bases remained unmatched. This CDR3 has 15 residues. Germline loops: CDR1 MGHRA, CDR2 YSYEKL. CDR3 DNA: TGCGCCAGCAGCCCCATAGCGGGAGCGGGTGAGACCCAGTACTTC. It yields the protein CASSPIAGAGETQYF.

This clone was counted ten times or more. The chain combines TRBV15 with TRBJ2-3; 7 positions match TRBD1. The CDR3 covers 15 residues. With V trimmed by 0 bases and J by 4 bases, 4 bases remained unmatched. From germline, CDR1 is LNHNV and CDR2 YYDKDF (reference sequence). CDR3 loop: CATSRDIGGADTQYF. The CDR3 DNA is TGTGCCACCAGCAGAGATATAGGGGGCGCAGATACGCAGTATTTT.

The chain recombines TRBV18 with TRBJ1-2; 7 nucleotides agree with TRBD1. Germline V gene lookup returns CDR1 KGHSH and CDR2 LQKENI. This CDR3 comprises 15 residues. V shed 2 bases and J 8 bases; nucleotides not matched to a gene: 11. For the CDR3, the DNA is TGTGCCAGCTCACCATCAAAGGGGGCCAAAGAGGGCTACACCTTC. Its translation is CASSPSKGAKEGYTF. Full variable domain (outside the CDR3, taken from reference TRBV18 and TRBJ1-2): NAGVMQNPRHLVRRRGQEARLRCSPMKGHSHVYWYRQLPEEGLKFMVYLQKENIIDESGMPKERFSAEFPKEGPSILRIQQVVRGDSAAYFCASSPSKGAKEGYTFGSGTRLTVV.